The sequence of this T cell receptor beta chain was determined in a study of shared clonotypes between healthy human individuals. As for the study in general: CD4 naive and CD4 memory each took three plates per donor, while CD8 naive took two and CD8 memory one.

About this clone itself: Its antigen is not identified.

The study's findings and limits: Clonotypes that were shared across a handful of donors made up about 5.1% of naive CD4 clonotypes.

Assay: immunoSEQ multiplex PCR; the TCRdb copy retains only in-frame clones and omits some. Among hundreds of thousands of clones listed, roughly 70% were seen once. The specimen was memory CD4+ T cells sorted from blood. Subset noted: CD45RA-negative fraction. The source of this sequence is a woman aged 30 to 39 in good health.

The CDR3: CALGDHLNTEAFF. The CDR3 nucleotides read TGTGCCCTCGGAGACCACCTGAACACTGAAGCTTTCTTT. The V gene is TRBV10-3, the J gene TRBJ1-1; D is uncertain. CDR1 and CDR2 (germline): ENHRY, SYGVKD. V shed 11 bases and J shed 0 bases, with 13 bases lying between them. The CDR3 has 13 residues.